The entry below describes one T cell receptor (beta chain). Its cognate antigen has yet to be identified. No much larger clonotype is one base removed from it; base qualities were not supplied. Clipping removes 1 base from V and 6 bases from J, with 7 as the unmatched junction base count. CDR1 and CDR2 (MNHNS, SASEGT) derive from the germline V gene. The CDR3 holds 16 amino acids from the cysteine to the phenylalanine. Of all the DNA, just the CDR3 is kept, 48 bases in frame from base 1. The source of the sample is a study of control samples from healthy donors and cancer patients (dated by TCRdb to the early 2020s). Library preparation was by the immunoSEQ multiplex PCR assay. What TCRdb holds here is the immuneACCESS table cut down to in-frame rearrangements. Part of the clones is not present; checked against another copy, under half of the missing clones reflect an unresolved V gene, and the others are unexplained. The sample includes 100,000 to 150,000 clones, with roughly nine tenths observed a single time. The ten largest clonotypes hold around 2% of the sample.

The receptor was derived from a man aged 18 to 29 in good health. Material: blood. Recombination connected TRBV6-1 to TRBJ1-5; 9 central nucleotides agree with TRBD1. The nucleotide sequence reads as follows: TGTGCCAGCAGTGAAGAAACAGGGGGCGGGAGTCAGCCCCAGCATTTT. It encodes CASSEETGGGSQPQHF.